This TCR beta chain was documented in a study (dated by TCRdb to the mid-2010s). Study-level background: The study tested whether tumor-infiltrating Tregs in breast cancer are recruited from blood Tregs or converted in situ from other CD4+ T cell subsets.

Turning to this clonotype: Its antigen is currently not known. No much larger clone exists at a distance of one base, and base qualities are not known.

Full-length TCR variable regions were amplified by 5' RACE PCR using constant-region reverse primers, and then by semi-nested PCR using Nested Universal Primer A. Using the ReliaPrep RNA Cell Miniprep System, total RNA was extracted, and the SMARTer RACE 5'/3' Kit was then used to reverse transcribe the RNA into 5'RACE-ready cDNA. Multiplex adaptors were used to barcode the full-length TCR alpha and beta libraries, which were then sequenced on an Illumina MiSeq. Per the authors' processing: For each of nine subset-tissue groups, sequencing data from the five patients were combined, and the groups were compared by unsupervised clustering of TCR gene usage. The Morisita-Horn index, with shared sequences weighted by their contribution to each repertoire, was used to calculate repertoire similarity. TCRdb trimmed public reads at Q25 via fastp, called clones via MiXCR and kept in-frame beta chains. A single entry per CDR3 protein holds the most common genes and DNA from its merged rows. The V and J calls follow TCRdb's processing rather than the paper's. For this sample the table gives roughly 42,000 distinct CDR3 sequences, of which roughly 31% were detected only once. The ten largest clones capture roughly 4% of the sample.

Results the study describes overall, beyond this receptor: Rather than covering whole repertoires, validation in the larger cohort was restricted to a single TCR beta V-J rearrangement. The greatest overlap of tumor-infiltrating Treg TCR alpha and beta sequences was with tumor naive CD4+ T cells, followed next by blood naive CD4+ T cells. In terms of TCR gene usage, tumor memory CD4+ T cells clustered together with blood and lymph node memory CD4+ cells, as well as with lymph node naive CD4+ cells.

The memory CD4+ T cell population was isolated based on a CD4+CD45RO+CD25- phenotype. Tregs, naive and memory CD4+ T cells from tumor, blood and ipsilateral draining lymph nodes of roughly 5 breast cancer patients underwent full-length TCR alpha and beta sequencing. Tumor tissue and lymph nodes obtained from ipsilateral axillary dissection were perfused with PBS, minced and then digested with collagenase I and hyaluronidase. FACS confirmed that the sorted cell populations were more than 90% pure. Ends trimmed: V by 3 bases, J by 3 bases; bases unmatched to a gene: 5. CDR1 and CDR2 (SGHTA, FQGTGA) derive from the germline V gene. The CDR3 has 15 amino acids, counting the end cysteine and phenylalanine. The read is trimmed to its CDR3 DNA, 45 bases read in frame from base 1.

The sequence was obtained from a female donor with breast cancer. The rearrangement joined TRBV7-3 to TRBJ2-1; TRBD1 agrees with 7 junctional bases. The sample consisted of tumor-infiltrating memory CD4+ T cells sorted from the breast tumor. This specimen's cell subset or site label, interpreted: memory CD4+ T cells, CD4+CD45RO+CD25-. The CDR3 corresponds to CASSFTGQLYNEQFF. The nucleotide sequence reads as follows: TGTGCCAGCAGCTTTACGGGACAGCTCTACAATGAGCAGTTCTTC.